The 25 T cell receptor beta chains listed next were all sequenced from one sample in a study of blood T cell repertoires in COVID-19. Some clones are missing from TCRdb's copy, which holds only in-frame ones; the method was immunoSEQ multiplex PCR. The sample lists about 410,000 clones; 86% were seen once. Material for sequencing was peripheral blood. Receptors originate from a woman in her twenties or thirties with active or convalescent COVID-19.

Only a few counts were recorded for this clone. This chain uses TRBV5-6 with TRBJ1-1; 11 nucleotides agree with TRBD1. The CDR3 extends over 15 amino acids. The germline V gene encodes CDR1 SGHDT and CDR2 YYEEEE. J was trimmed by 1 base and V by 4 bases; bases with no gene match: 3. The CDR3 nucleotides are TGTGCCAGCAGCAGGACAGGGGGCTCGAACACTGAAGCTTTCTTT. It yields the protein CASSRTGGSNTEAFF.

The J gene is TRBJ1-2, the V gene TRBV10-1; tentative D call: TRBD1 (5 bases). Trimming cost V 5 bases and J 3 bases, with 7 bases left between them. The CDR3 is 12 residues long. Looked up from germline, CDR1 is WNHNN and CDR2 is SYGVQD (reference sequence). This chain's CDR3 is CASSSGYYGYTF. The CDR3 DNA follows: TGCGCCAGCAGTTCAGGGTACTATGGCTACACCTTC.

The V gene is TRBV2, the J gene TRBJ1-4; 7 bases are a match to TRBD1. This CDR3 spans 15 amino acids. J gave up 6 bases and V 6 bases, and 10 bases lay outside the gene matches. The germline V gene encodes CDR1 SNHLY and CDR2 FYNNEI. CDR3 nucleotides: TGTGCCAGCAGCCCAAGACAGGGCCGGGATGAAAAACTGTTTTTT. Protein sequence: CASSPRQGRDEKLFF.

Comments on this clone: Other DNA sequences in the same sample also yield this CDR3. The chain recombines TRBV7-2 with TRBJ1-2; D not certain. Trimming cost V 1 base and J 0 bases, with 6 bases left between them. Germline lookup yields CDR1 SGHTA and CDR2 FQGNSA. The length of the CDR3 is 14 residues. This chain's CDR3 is CASSLGGSNYGYTF. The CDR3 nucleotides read TGTGCCAGCAGCTTAGGCGGCTCTAACTATGGCTACACCTTC.

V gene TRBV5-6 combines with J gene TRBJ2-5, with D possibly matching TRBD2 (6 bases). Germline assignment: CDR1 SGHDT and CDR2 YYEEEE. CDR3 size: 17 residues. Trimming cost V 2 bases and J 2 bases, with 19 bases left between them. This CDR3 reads CASSFRTWRGRQETQYF. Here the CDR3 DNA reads TGTGCCAGCAGCTTCCGGACATGGAGGGGTAGGCAAGAGACCCAGTACTTC.

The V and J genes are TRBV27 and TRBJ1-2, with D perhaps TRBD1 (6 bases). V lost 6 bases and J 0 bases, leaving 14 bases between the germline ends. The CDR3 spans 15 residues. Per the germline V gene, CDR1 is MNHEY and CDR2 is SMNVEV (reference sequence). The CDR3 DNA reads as TGTGCCAGCAGGAAAGGGGACAAGCCTAACTATGGCTACACCTTC. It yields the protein CASRKGDKPNYGYTF.

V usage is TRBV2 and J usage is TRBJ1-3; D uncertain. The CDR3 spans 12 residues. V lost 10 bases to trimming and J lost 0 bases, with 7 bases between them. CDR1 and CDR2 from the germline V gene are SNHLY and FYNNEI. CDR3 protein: CATPGSGNTIYF. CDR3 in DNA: TGTGCCACCCCGGGCTCTGGAAACACCATATATTTT.

CDR3 bases: TGTGCCAGCAGTTTAGGGAGGGCTGGGGCCAACGTCCTGACTTTC. As protein: CASSLGRAGANVLTF. The gene calls are TRBV28 and TRBJ2-6, with 7 bases matching TRBD2. Looked up from germline, CDR1 is MDHEN and CDR2 is SYDVKM. The CDR3 runs 15 residues. Trimming took 2 bases from V and 2 from J; bases not matched to a gene: 0.

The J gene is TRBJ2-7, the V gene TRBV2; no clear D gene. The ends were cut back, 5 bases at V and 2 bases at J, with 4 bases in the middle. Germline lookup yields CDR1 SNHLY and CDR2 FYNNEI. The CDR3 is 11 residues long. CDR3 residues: CASSLTYEQYF. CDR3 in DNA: TGTGCCAGCAGTTTAACCTACGAGCAGTACTTC. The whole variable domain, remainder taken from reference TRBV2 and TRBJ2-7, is EPEVTQTPSHQVTQMGQEVILRCVPISNHLYFYWYRQILGQKVEFLVSFYNNEISEKSEIFDDQFSVERPDGSNFTLKIRSTKLEDSAMYFCASSLTYEQYFGPGTRLTVT.

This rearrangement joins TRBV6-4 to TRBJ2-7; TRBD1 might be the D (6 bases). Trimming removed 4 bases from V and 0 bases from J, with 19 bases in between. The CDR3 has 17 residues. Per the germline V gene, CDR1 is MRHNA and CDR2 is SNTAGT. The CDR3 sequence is CASSAIKQGLSSYEQYF. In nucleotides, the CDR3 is TGTGCCAGCAGTGCCATTAAACAGGGCCTGAGCTCCTACGAGCAGTACTTC.

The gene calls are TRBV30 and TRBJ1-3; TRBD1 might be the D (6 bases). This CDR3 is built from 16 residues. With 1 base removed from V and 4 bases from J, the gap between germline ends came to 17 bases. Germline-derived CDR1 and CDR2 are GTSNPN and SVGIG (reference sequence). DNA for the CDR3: TGTGCCTGGAGTGATCAAATACAGGGAGGGGGAAACACCATATATTTT. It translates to CAWSDQIQGGGNTIYF.

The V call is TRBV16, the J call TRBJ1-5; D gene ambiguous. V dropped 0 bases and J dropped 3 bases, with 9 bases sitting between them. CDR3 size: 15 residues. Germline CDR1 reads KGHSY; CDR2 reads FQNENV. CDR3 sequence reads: CASSQSSGSNQPQHF. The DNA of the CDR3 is TGTGCCAGCAGCCAATCATCCGGGTCCAATCAGCCCCAGCATTTT. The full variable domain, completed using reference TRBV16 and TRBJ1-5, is GEEVAQTPKHLVRGEGQKAKLYCAPIKGHSYVFWYQQVLKNEFKFLISFQNENVFDETGMPKERFSAKCLPNSPCSLEIQATKLEDSAVYFCASSQSSGSNQPQHFGDGTRLSIL.

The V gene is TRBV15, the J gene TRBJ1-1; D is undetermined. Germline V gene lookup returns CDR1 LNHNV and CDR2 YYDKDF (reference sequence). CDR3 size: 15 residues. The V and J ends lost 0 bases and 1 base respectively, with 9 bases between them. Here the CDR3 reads CATSRDTAANTEAFF. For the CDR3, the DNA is TGTGCCACCAGCAGAGATACGGCGGCGAACACTGAAGCTTTCTTT. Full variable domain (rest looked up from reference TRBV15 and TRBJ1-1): DAMVIQNPRYQVTQFGKPVTLSCSQTLNHNVMYWYQQKSSQAPKLLFHYYDKDFNNEADTPDNFQSRRPNTSFCFLDIRSPGLGDTAMYLCATSRDTAANTEAFFGQGTRLTVV.

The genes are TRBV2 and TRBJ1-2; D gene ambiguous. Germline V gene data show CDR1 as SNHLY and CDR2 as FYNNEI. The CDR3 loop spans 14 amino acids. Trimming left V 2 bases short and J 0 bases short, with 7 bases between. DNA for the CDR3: TGTGCCAGCAGTGAAACCTCAGCTAACTATGGCTACACCTTC. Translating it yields CASSETSANYGYTF. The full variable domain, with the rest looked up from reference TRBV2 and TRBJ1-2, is EPEVTQTPSHQVTQMGQEVILRCVPISNHLYFYWYRQILGQKVEFLVSFYNNEISEKSEIFDDQFSVERPDGSNFTLKIRSTKLEDSAMYFCASSETSANYGYTFGSGTRLTVV.

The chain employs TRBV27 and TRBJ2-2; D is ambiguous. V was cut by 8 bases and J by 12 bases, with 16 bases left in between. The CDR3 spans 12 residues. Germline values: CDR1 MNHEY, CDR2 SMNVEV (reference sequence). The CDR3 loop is CASGTAQAKLFF. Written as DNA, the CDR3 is TGTGCCAGCGGCACCGCCCAGGCGAAGCTGTTTTTT.

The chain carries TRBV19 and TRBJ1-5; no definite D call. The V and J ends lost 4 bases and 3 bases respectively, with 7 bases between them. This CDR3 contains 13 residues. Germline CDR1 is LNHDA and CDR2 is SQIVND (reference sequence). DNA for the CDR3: TGTGCCAGTAGTACCGGGATCAATCAGCCCCAGCATTTT. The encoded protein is CASSTGINQPQHF.

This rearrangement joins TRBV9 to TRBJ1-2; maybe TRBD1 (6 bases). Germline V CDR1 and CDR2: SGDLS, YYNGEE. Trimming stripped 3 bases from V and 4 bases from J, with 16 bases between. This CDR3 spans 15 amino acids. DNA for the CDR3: TGTGCCAGCAGCGAGTTGGCCCTAGGGGGCTATGGCTACACCTTC. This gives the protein CASSELALGGYGYTF.

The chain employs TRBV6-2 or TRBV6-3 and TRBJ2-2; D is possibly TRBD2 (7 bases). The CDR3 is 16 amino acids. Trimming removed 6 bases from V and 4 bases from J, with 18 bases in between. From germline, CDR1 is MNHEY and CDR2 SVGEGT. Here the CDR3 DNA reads TGTGCCAGCAGCACTCAGGGTAGGGGGGGCACCGGGGAGCTGTTTTTT. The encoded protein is CASSTQGRGGTGELFF.

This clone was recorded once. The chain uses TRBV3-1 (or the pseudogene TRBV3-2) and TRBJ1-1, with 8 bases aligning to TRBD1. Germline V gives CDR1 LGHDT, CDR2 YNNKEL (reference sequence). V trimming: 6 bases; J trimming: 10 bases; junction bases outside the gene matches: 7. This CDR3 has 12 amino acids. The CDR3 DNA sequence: TGTGCCAGCAGAACCGGACAGGGAGCAGCTTTCTTT. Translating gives CASRTGQGAAFF.

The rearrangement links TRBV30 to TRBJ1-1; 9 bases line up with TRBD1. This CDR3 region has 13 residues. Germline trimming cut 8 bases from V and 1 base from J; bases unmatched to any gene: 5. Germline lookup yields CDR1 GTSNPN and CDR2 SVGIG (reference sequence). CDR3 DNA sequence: TGTGCCGGACCGGGACAGGGGAACACTGAAGCTTTCTTT. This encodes CAGPGQGNTEAFF.

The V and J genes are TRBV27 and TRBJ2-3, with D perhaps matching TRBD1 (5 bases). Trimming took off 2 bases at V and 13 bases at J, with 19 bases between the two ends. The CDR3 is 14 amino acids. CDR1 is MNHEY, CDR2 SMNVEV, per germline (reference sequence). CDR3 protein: CASSLVRAPAGEYF. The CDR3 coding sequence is TGTGCCAGCAGTTTAGTCAGGGCCCCGGCCGGTGAGTATTTT.

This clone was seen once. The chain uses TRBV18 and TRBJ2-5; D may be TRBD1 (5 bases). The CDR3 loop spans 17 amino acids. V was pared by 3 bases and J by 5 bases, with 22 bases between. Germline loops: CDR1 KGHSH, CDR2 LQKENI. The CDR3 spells CASSPLVLRQGMETQYF. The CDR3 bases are TGTGCCAGCTCACCCCTTGTGTTGCGGCAGGGCATGGAGACCCAGTACTTC.

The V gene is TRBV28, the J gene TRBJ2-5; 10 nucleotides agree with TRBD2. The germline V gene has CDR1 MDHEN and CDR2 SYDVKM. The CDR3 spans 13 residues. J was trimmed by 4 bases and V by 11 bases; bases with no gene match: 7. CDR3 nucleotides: TGTGCCCATACTAGCGGGAAACGAGAGACCCAGTACTTC. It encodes CAHTSGKRETQYF.

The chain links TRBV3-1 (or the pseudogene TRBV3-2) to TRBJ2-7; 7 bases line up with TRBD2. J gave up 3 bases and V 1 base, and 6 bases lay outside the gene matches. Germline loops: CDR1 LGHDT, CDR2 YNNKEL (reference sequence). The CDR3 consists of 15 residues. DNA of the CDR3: TGTGCCAGCAGCCAAGCGGGGGGTCTTCACTACGAGCAGTACTTC. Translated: CASSQAGGLHYEQYF.

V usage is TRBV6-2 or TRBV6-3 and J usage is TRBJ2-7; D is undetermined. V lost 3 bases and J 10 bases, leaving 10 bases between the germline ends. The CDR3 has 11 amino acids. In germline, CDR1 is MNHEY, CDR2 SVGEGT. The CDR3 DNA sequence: TGTGCCAGCAGTTATGGAGTGAGACAGTACTTC. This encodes CASSYGVRQYF.